Presented here are 23 T cell receptor beta chains from one specimen sequenced in a study of blood T cell repertoires in COVID-19. TCRdb's table, derived via immunoSEQ multiplex PCR, lists solely in-frame clones and lacks some. The sample lists about 220,000 clones, more than 75% occurring once. The sample comprised peripheral blood. All receptors come from a man aged 35 to 55 with active or convalescent COVID-19.

This clone was detected once. The J gene is TRBJ2-7, the V gene TRBV28; possible D gene TRBD1, 6 bases. Germline loops: CDR1 MDHEN, CDR2 SYDVKM. Trimming removed 7 bases from V and 2 bases from J, with 12 bases in between. The CDR3 has 13 residues. The CDR3 DNA reads as TGTGCCAGCAATACAGGGACCCCCTACGAGCAGTACTTC. It encodes CASNTGTPYEQYF. The variable domain in full, with the rest retrieved from reference TRBV28 and TRBJ2-7, is DVKVTQSSRYLVKRTGEKVFLECVQDMDHENMFWYRQDPGLGLRLIYFSYDVKMKEKGDIPEGYSVSREKKERFSLILESASTNQTSMYLCASNTGTPYEQYFGPGTRLTVT.

In its sample, this clone ranks as medium-sized. This sequence joins TRBV4-2 and TRBJ2-6; D is ambiguous. Trimming stripped 0 bases from V and 0 bases from J, with 6 bases between. Germline CDR1 LGHNA, CDR2 YNFKEQ. This CDR3 is 16 amino acids long. The CDR3 sequence: CASSQDSSSGANVLTF. Here the CDR3 DNA reads TGTGCCAGCAGCCAAGACTCTAGCTCTGGGGCCAACGTCCTGACTTTC.

V usage is TRBV5-1 and J usage is TRBJ2-3; 9 nucleotides align to TRBD2. CDR3 length: 16 residues. CDR1 and CDR2 from the germline V gene are SGHRS and YFSETQ. J gave up 2 bases and V 0 bases, and 4 bases lay outside the gene matches. DNA for the CDR3: TGCGCCAGCAGCTTGGGTCTAGCGGGACTCACAGATACGCAGTATTTT. The encoded protein is CASSLGLAGLTDTQYF.

This chain joins TRBV5-4 and TRBJ2-1, with a weak D call TRBD1 (6 bases). Trimming left V 3 bases short and J 2 bases short, with 15 bases between. The CDR3 consists of 16 residues. In germline, CDR1 is SGHNT, CDR2 YYREEE (reference sequence). The CDR3 nucleotides are TGTGCCAGCAGCTCGAGGGTACAGGGCCCCTACAATGAGCAGTTCTTC. Translating gives CASSSRVQGPYNEQFF.

The chain links TRBV27 to TRBJ2-5; D is perhaps TRBD2 (6 bases). Germline V gene lookup returns CDR1 MNHEY and CDR2 SMNVEV (reference sequence). CDR3 length equals 14 residues. V lost 4 bases and J lost 1, with 10 bases in between. CDR3 DNA sequence: TGTGCCAGCAGTTGGCAGGGAGGCCAAGAGACCCAGTACTTC. Translated, it gives CASSWQGGQETQYF.

The chain joins TRBV18 to TRBJ1-2, with 7 bases identical to TRBD1. The CDR3 contains 13 residues. From germline, CDR1 is KGHSH and CDR2 LQKENI. The J segment lost 4 bases and the V segment lost 3 bases, leaving 2 bases of the junction unmatched. The CDR3, as DNA: TGTGCCAGCTCACCCGACAGGGTCTATGGCTACACCTTC. It translates to CASSPDRVYGYTF.

The CDR3: CASSKTDIRFMNTEAFF. CDR3 DNA: TGTGCCAGCAGCAAGACAGACATCCGGTTTATGAACACTGAAGCTTTCTTT. The J gene is TRBJ1-1, the V gene TRBV21-1; the table gives TRBD1 as D, unverified against the DNA. TRBV21-1 is annotated as a pseudogene. There are 17 residues in the CDR3.

This chain uses TRBV9 with TRBJ2-5; 7 bases line up with TRBD2. The trim removed 0 bases at V and 2 bases at J, leaving 7 bases unmatched. This CDR3 is built from 16 residues. The germline V gene encodes CDR1 SGDLS and CDR2 YYNGEE. CDR3 nucleotides: TGTGCCAGCAGCGTAGGGAGGACTAGGGTACAAGAGACCCAGTACTTC. It is translated as CASSVGRTRVQETQYF.

This clone has a handful of counts. The CDR3 protein is CASSPSSAYEQYF. As DNA, the CDR3 is TGTGCCAGCTCACCATCTAGCGCCTACGAGCAGTACTTC. The J gene is TRBJ2-7, the V gene TRBV18, with D tentatively TRBD2 (6 bases). V was trimmed by 2 bases and J by 2 bases, leaving 7 bases between them. The germline gives CDR1 KGHSH, CDR2 LQKENI. This CDR3 contains 13 residues.

This sequence joins TRBV28 and TRBJ2-7; 10 bases fit TRBD1. The CDR3 loop spans 16 amino acids. With 2 bases clipped from V and 7 bases from J, the junction kept 11 bases outside the gene matches. The germline CDR1 and CDR2 sequences are MDHEN and SYDVKM. The DNA of the CDR3 is TGTGCCAGCAGTTTACCCCCGGGACAGGGGAAAGAGGAGCAGTACTTC. Protein: CASSLPPGQGKEEQYF.

V is TRBV12-3 or TRBV12-4 and J is TRBJ1-2; 10 positions match TRBD1. V shed 6 bases and J 8 bases; nucleotides not matched to a gene: 6. This CDR3 has 13 residues. The CDR3 nucleotides are TGTGCCAGCAGCCGAGACAGGGGGCGAGGCTACACCTTC. Translated, it gives CASSRDRGRGYTF.

The V gene is TRBV27, the J gene TRBJ2-1; D might be TRBD2 (6 bases). The ends were cut back, 10 bases at V and 7 bases at J, with 23 bases in the middle. There are 15 residues in the CDR3. Looked up from germline, CDR1 is MNHEY and CDR2 is SMNVEV (reference sequence). In DNA, the CDR3 is TGTGCCACCTCAGCCCCCGGGACTGGCTATAATGAGCAGTTCTTC. Its protein is CATSAPGTGYNEQFF.

The chain is built from TRBV28 and TRBJ1-5, with D maybe TRBD1 (5 bases). The V gene's germline CDR1 is MDHEN and CDR2 SYDVKM. The V end lost 5 bases, the J end lost 1 base, and 9 bases lay between the germline ends. The CDR3 is 14 residues long. The CDR3, as DNA: TGTGCCAGCAGTCTGACAGTCAGCAATCAGCCCCAGCATTTT. Its protein is CASSLTVSNQPQHF.

The V gene is TRBV19, the J gene TRBJ1-6, with no clear D. The V end was cut by 0 bases, the J end by 8 bases, with 8 bases between. Germline CDR1 reads LNHDA; CDR2 reads SQIVND (reference sequence). The CDR3 consists of 14 residues. The chain's CDR3 is CASSIDPPDSPLHF. The CDR3, as DNA: TGTGCCAGTAGTATAGATCCCCCGGATTCACCCCTCCACTTT.

This clone was picked up one time. The chain couples TRBV6-5 to TRBJ1-1; 11 bases are shared with TRBD1. Germline CDR1 MNHEY, CDR2 SVGAGI. Trimming cost V 8 bases and J 7 bases; bases outside gene matches: 12. This CDR3 is 15 amino acids long. The CDR3, as DNA: TGTGCCAGCTCCGGCGGACAGGGGGCCTTGGGTGAAGCTTTCTTT. Protein product: CASSGGQGALGEAFF.

The chain combines TRBV2 with TRBJ1-2; the D gene is possibly TRBD1 (5 bases). V was clipped by 8 bases and J by 1 base, with 29 bases between them. Germline lookup yields CDR1 SNHLY and CDR2 FYNNEI. The length of the CDR3 is 19 residues. The DNA of the CDR3 is TGTGCCAGCCGTGGCAGGGCCCCTCTTGTCCTCCGCGATAACTATGGCTACACCTTC. Amino acids: CASRGRAPLVLRDNYGYTF.

This clone has just one count. The V call is TRBV29-1, the J call TRBJ1-1; 7 nucleotides line up with TRBD1. The germline CDR1 and CDR2 sequences are SQVTM and ANQGSEA. J lost 3 bases, V lost 6 bases, and 7 bases had no gene match. CDR3 length: 13 residues. CDR3 loop: CSVPQGEDTEAFF. In DNA, the CDR3 is TGCAGCGTCCCCCAGGGGGAGGACACTGAAGCTTTCTTT.

The chain carries TRBV5-1 and TRBJ1-1; TRBD1 agrees at 8 bases. Germline lookup yields CDR1 SGHRS and CDR2 YFSETQ. V was clipped by 4 bases and J by 3 bases; unmatched bases: 8. The CDR3 has 15 amino acids. CDR3 residues: CASSRGQGKDTEAFF. DNA for the CDR3: TGCGCCAGCAGCCGAGGACAGGGTAAGGACACTGAAGCTTTCTTT.

The chain employs TRBV6-1 and TRBJ2-3; 7 positions match TRBD2. The CDR3 contains 18 residues. Germline lookup yields CDR1 MNHNS and CDR2 SASEGT. V trimming: 1 base; J trimming: 4 bases; junction bases outside the gene matches: 14. The CDR3 is CASSEGRSSGVGADTQYF. CDR3 nucleotides: TGTGCCAGCAGTGAAGGCAGGTCTAGCGGAGTCGGGGCAGATACGCAGTATTTT.

The chain recombines TRBV30 with TRBJ1-2; a weak D match, TRBD1 (5 bases). V shed 1 base and J shed 7 bases, with 22 bases lying between them. In germline, CDR1 is GTSNPN, CDR2 SVGIG (reference sequence). This CDR3 region has 16 residues. CDR3 sequence: CAWSDGRAILSGGYTF. The CDR3, as DNA: TGTGCCTGGAGTGATGGCAGGGCCATTCTATCTGGTGGCTACACCTTC.

The chain carries TRBV9 and TRBJ2-7; 8 bases are shared with TRBD1. With V trimmed by 0 bases and J by 4 bases, 6 bases remained unmatched. Looked up from germline, CDR1 is SGDLS and CDR2 is YYNGEE. This CDR3 has 15 amino acids. Here the CDR3 DNA reads TGTGCCAGCAGCGTAGGCGGGACAGGCGTTTACGAGCAGTACTTC. Its protein is CASSVGGTGVYEQYF.

This clone was counted once. The chain joins TRBV18 to TRBJ2-3, with D possibly matching TRBD2 (6 bases). V lost 5 bases and J lost 2, with 11 bases in between. CDR3 length equals 14 residues. Germline lookup yields CDR1 KGHSH and CDR2 LQKENI. DNA for the CDR3: TGTGCCAGCTCATCCGGGACTCCCACAGATACGCAGTATTTT. Protein sequence: CASSSGTPTDTQYF. Full variable domain (outside the CDR3, taken from reference TRBV18 and TRBJ2-3): NAGVMQNPRHLVRRRGQEARLRCSPMKGHSHVYWYRQLPEEGLKFMVYLQKENIIDESGMPKERFSAEFPKEGPSILRIQQVVRGDSAAYFCASSSGTPTDTQYFGPGTRLTVL.

The chain combines TRBV5-6 with TRBJ2-7, with 10 bases lining up with TRBD2. This CDR3 spans 14 amino acids. In germline, CDR1 is SGHDT, CDR2 YYEEEE. Unmatched junction bases numbered 4, after V lost 2 bases and J lost 5 bases. CDR3 nucleotides: TGTGCCAGCAGCTTCTGGACTAGCGGTAACGAGCAGTACTTC. It yields the protein CASSFWTSGNEQYF.